One and the same sample provided the 11 T cell receptor beta chains below, sequenced in a study of memory CD4+ T cells and cytomegalovirus serostatus. The protocol was immunoSEQ multiplex PCR, while the TCRdb copy is restricted to in-frame clones and leaves out a portion. This table holds more than 45,000 clones, 80% to 90% found once. Single viable CD3+CD4+CD8-CD45RO+ cells were sorted as the memory CD4+ T cells. The sequenced sample consisted of memory CD4+ T cells from blood. These receptors all stem from an adult in good health and CMV-seronegative.

This clone has only a few counts. The V gene is TRBV10-3, the J gene TRBJ1-1; tentatively, D is TRBD1 (6 bases). V was pared by 6 bases and J by 0 bases, with 17 bases between. Per the germline V gene, CDR1 is ENHRY and CDR2 is SYGVKD. This CDR3 contains 16 residues. The CDR3 DNA reads as TGTGCCATCAGCCGGCCTCCGACAGGAATGAACACTGAAGCTTTCTTT. Translation gives CAISRPPTGMNTEAFF.

The genes are TRBV19 and TRBJ1-1; 7 nucleotides line up with TRBD1. Germline trimming cut 6 bases from V and 1 base from J; bases unmatched to any gene: 2. Germline V lookup: CDR1 LNHDA, CDR2 SQIVND (reference sequence). CDR3 length equals 13 residues. The CDR3 DNA follows: TGTGCCAGTAGACAGGGGCGGAACACTGAAGCTTTCTTT. Amino acids: CASRQGRNTEAFF.

The gene calls are TRBV7-8 and TRBJ1-2; D uncertain. Germline lookup yields CDR1 SGHVS and CDR2 FQNEAQ. The V end was cut by 4 bases, the J end by 2 bases, with 8 bases between. The CDR3 runs to 13 residues. CDR3 sequence reads: CASSSRSNYGYTF. The DNA of the CDR3 is TGTGCCAGCAGCTCGAGGTCGAACTATGGCTACACCTTC. Based on the CDR3 plus reference TRBV7-8 and TRBJ1-2, the full variable domain is GAGVSQSPRYKVAKRGQDVALRCDPISGHVSLFWYQQALGQGPEFLTYFQNEAQLDKSGLPSDRFFAERPEGSVSTLKIQRTQQEDSAVYLCASSSRSNYGYTFGSGTRLTVV.

V and J are TRBV11-2 and TRBJ2-3; 8 nucleotides match TRBD1. V lost 3 bases and J lost 1; bases outside the gene matches: 6. The length of the CDR3 is 16 residues. From germline, CDR1 is SGHAT and CDR2 FQNNGV. CDR3 DNA sequence: TGTGCCAGCAGCTTCGTCAGGGGGCTTGGCACAGATACGCAGTATTTT. Translation: CASSFVRGLGTDTQYF.

This chain connects TRBV27 to TRBJ1-1; D gene uncertain. With 6 bases removed from V and 1 base from J, the gap between germline ends came to 9 bases. Germline V gene data show CDR1 as MNHEY and CDR2 as SMNVEV (reference sequence). The CDR3 sequence is 13 residues long. CDR3 amino acids: CASSLQKNTEAFF. The CDR3 region has the DNA TGTGCCAGCAGCCTACAGAAGAACACTGAAGCTTTCTTT.

The V call is TRBV5-1, the J call TRBJ1-5; 9 bases align to TRBD1. Germline V gene data show CDR1 as SGHRS and CDR2 as YFSETQ. The CDR3 length is 15 residues. J gave up 6 bases and V 5 bases, and 9 bases lay outside the gene matches. In nucleotides, the CDR3 is TGCGCCAGCAGGTCCGGGACAGGGAGTATTCAGCCCCAGCATTTT. Its protein is CASRSGTGSIQPQHF.

The chain links TRBV28 to TRBJ1-1; TRBD1 is a possible D gene (5 bases). V lost 2 bases and J 1 base, leaving 11 bases between the germline ends. Germline V gives CDR1 MDHEN, CDR2 SYDVKM. This CDR3 region has 15 residues. CDR3 bases: TGTGCCAGCAGTTTACCCCTCGGGGGGAACACTGAAGCTTTCTTT. This gives the protein CASSLPLGGNTEAFF.

The genes are TRBV7-9 and TRBJ2-7; D is undetermined. This CDR3 region has 14 residues. Germline-derived CDR1 and CDR2 are SEHNR and FQNEAQ (reference sequence). Trimming shortened V by 5 bases and J by 3 bases, and 14 bases separated the two germline ends. CDR3 nucleotide sequence: TGTGCCAGCAGCCCCGTCGGCAGAGACTACGAGCAGTACTTC. This gives the protein CASSPVGRDYEQYF.

J is TRBJ1-5 and V is TRBV5-5; the match to TRBD1 covers 12 bases. This CDR3 spans 18 amino acids. Germline CDR1 SGHKS, CDR2 YYEKEE (reference sequence). The J segment lost 0 bases and the V segment lost 4 bases, leaving 8 bases of the junction unmatched. In DNA form, the CDR3 reads TGTGCCAGCAGCCCGGGGACAGGGGGCCCCTATAGCAATCAGCCCCAGCATTTT. Translation gives CASSPGTGGPYSNQPQHF.

The gene calls are TRBV5-6 and TRBJ1-4, with TRBD1 matching 9 bases. Germline CDR1 reads SGHDT; CDR2 reads YYEEEE. V was clipped by 4 bases and J by 5 bases; unmatched bases: 3. This CDR3 spans 14 amino acids. The CDR3 DNA reads as TGTGCCAGCAGCCCGGGACAGGGAAATGAAAAACTGTTTTTT. The encoded protein is CASSPGQGNEKLFF.

The chain joins TRBV30 to TRBJ2-7; TRBD2 is a possible D gene (5 bases). V was trimmed by 2 bases and J by 6 bases, leaving 11 bases between them. CDR3 size: 12 residues. The V gene's germline CDR1 is GTSNPN and CDR2 SVGIG (reference sequence). Here the CDR3 DNA reads TGTGCCTGGAGTCTGGCGGGCGGCGAGCAGTACTTC. This sequence encodes CAWSLAGGEQYF. Complete variable domain (other parts from reference TRBV30 and TRBJ2-7): SQTIHQWPATLVQPVGSPLSLECTVEGTSNPNLYWYRQAAGRGLQLLFYSVGIGQISSEVPQNLSASRPQDRQFILSSKKLLLSDSGFYLCAWSLAGGEQYFGPGTRLTVT.